Sequencing of this TCR beta chain was carried out in a study of beta chain features in type 1 diabetes. Study-wide findings and caveats: Reads derived from cDNA could over-represent cells showing high TCR expression. Among patients with Type 1 diabetes, TCRB CDR3s were moderately but significantly shorter in every one of the four CD4+ subsets. Insertion counts at VDJ junctions were lower in type 1 diabetes patients, who also showed more deletions there.

In its sample, this clone was seen a few times. Its target is unknown. CDR1 is MDHEN and CDR2 is SYDVKM in the germline V gene. The CDR3 length is 14 residues. Trimming stripped 6 bases from V and 0 bases from J, with 12 bases between. The authors reverse transcribed all of the isolated RNA, so sequencing captured expressed TCRB transcripts. Produced via immunoSEQ multiplex PCR; TCRdb's table is partial and in-frame only. The sample consists of about 130,000 clones, nearly 9.5% of them appearing once. Sorting based on CD45RO/CCR7/CD25/CD127/CD95/CD27 separated CD4+ naive, central memory, regulatory and stem cell-like memory cells.

Sequencing used central memory CD4+ T cells from blood. This chain links TRBV28 with TRBJ2-7; a weak D match, TRBD1 (6 bases). The clonotype comes from a man younger than 35 in good health. CDR3 nucleotide sequence: TGTGCCAGCAGGACAGGTCTGAGCTCCTACGAGCAGTACTTC. Protein product: CASRTGLSSYEQYF.